This TCR beta chain was identified in a study of T cell repertoires in cytomegalovirus infection. Across the study: Public TCR beta signatures marked donors with CMV infection and the matching HLA.

Study findings and constraints: Frequencies of public TCR beta families were cumulated, and this identified carriers of CMV plus the relevant HLA. HLA-C-restricted CMV-specific TCR beta clonotypes were dominant in the ex vivo response.

The CDR3 has 14 residues. J lost 5 bases, V lost 7 bases, and 5 bases had no gene match. Germline loops: CDR1 SNHLY, CDR2 FYNNEI. For this clonotype: Its antigen remains unidentified.

Each CDR3 protein gets one entry after TCRdb re-called the reads with MiXCR. The sample includes 310,000 or so distinct CDR3 sequences, roughly a quarter seen only once; the top ten take more than 11%. The sample taken for sequencing was PBMCs. The chain couples TRBV2 to TRBJ2-2, with 9 bases aligning to TRBD1. The source is a human donor in good health (CMV status not recorded). Some clones in this sample may be carry-over from other donors' samples. The chain's CDR3 is CASTGQGMTGELFF. For the CDR3, the DNA is TGTGCCAGCACGGGACAGGGTATGACCGGGGAGCTGTTTTTT. The whole variable domain, remainder taken from reference TRBV2 and TRBJ2-2, is EPEVTQTPSHQVTQMGQEVILRCVPISNHLYFYWYRQILGQKVEFLVSFYNNEISEKSEIFDDQFSVERPDGSNFTLKIRSTKLEDSAMYFCASTGQGMTGELFFGEGSRLTVL.